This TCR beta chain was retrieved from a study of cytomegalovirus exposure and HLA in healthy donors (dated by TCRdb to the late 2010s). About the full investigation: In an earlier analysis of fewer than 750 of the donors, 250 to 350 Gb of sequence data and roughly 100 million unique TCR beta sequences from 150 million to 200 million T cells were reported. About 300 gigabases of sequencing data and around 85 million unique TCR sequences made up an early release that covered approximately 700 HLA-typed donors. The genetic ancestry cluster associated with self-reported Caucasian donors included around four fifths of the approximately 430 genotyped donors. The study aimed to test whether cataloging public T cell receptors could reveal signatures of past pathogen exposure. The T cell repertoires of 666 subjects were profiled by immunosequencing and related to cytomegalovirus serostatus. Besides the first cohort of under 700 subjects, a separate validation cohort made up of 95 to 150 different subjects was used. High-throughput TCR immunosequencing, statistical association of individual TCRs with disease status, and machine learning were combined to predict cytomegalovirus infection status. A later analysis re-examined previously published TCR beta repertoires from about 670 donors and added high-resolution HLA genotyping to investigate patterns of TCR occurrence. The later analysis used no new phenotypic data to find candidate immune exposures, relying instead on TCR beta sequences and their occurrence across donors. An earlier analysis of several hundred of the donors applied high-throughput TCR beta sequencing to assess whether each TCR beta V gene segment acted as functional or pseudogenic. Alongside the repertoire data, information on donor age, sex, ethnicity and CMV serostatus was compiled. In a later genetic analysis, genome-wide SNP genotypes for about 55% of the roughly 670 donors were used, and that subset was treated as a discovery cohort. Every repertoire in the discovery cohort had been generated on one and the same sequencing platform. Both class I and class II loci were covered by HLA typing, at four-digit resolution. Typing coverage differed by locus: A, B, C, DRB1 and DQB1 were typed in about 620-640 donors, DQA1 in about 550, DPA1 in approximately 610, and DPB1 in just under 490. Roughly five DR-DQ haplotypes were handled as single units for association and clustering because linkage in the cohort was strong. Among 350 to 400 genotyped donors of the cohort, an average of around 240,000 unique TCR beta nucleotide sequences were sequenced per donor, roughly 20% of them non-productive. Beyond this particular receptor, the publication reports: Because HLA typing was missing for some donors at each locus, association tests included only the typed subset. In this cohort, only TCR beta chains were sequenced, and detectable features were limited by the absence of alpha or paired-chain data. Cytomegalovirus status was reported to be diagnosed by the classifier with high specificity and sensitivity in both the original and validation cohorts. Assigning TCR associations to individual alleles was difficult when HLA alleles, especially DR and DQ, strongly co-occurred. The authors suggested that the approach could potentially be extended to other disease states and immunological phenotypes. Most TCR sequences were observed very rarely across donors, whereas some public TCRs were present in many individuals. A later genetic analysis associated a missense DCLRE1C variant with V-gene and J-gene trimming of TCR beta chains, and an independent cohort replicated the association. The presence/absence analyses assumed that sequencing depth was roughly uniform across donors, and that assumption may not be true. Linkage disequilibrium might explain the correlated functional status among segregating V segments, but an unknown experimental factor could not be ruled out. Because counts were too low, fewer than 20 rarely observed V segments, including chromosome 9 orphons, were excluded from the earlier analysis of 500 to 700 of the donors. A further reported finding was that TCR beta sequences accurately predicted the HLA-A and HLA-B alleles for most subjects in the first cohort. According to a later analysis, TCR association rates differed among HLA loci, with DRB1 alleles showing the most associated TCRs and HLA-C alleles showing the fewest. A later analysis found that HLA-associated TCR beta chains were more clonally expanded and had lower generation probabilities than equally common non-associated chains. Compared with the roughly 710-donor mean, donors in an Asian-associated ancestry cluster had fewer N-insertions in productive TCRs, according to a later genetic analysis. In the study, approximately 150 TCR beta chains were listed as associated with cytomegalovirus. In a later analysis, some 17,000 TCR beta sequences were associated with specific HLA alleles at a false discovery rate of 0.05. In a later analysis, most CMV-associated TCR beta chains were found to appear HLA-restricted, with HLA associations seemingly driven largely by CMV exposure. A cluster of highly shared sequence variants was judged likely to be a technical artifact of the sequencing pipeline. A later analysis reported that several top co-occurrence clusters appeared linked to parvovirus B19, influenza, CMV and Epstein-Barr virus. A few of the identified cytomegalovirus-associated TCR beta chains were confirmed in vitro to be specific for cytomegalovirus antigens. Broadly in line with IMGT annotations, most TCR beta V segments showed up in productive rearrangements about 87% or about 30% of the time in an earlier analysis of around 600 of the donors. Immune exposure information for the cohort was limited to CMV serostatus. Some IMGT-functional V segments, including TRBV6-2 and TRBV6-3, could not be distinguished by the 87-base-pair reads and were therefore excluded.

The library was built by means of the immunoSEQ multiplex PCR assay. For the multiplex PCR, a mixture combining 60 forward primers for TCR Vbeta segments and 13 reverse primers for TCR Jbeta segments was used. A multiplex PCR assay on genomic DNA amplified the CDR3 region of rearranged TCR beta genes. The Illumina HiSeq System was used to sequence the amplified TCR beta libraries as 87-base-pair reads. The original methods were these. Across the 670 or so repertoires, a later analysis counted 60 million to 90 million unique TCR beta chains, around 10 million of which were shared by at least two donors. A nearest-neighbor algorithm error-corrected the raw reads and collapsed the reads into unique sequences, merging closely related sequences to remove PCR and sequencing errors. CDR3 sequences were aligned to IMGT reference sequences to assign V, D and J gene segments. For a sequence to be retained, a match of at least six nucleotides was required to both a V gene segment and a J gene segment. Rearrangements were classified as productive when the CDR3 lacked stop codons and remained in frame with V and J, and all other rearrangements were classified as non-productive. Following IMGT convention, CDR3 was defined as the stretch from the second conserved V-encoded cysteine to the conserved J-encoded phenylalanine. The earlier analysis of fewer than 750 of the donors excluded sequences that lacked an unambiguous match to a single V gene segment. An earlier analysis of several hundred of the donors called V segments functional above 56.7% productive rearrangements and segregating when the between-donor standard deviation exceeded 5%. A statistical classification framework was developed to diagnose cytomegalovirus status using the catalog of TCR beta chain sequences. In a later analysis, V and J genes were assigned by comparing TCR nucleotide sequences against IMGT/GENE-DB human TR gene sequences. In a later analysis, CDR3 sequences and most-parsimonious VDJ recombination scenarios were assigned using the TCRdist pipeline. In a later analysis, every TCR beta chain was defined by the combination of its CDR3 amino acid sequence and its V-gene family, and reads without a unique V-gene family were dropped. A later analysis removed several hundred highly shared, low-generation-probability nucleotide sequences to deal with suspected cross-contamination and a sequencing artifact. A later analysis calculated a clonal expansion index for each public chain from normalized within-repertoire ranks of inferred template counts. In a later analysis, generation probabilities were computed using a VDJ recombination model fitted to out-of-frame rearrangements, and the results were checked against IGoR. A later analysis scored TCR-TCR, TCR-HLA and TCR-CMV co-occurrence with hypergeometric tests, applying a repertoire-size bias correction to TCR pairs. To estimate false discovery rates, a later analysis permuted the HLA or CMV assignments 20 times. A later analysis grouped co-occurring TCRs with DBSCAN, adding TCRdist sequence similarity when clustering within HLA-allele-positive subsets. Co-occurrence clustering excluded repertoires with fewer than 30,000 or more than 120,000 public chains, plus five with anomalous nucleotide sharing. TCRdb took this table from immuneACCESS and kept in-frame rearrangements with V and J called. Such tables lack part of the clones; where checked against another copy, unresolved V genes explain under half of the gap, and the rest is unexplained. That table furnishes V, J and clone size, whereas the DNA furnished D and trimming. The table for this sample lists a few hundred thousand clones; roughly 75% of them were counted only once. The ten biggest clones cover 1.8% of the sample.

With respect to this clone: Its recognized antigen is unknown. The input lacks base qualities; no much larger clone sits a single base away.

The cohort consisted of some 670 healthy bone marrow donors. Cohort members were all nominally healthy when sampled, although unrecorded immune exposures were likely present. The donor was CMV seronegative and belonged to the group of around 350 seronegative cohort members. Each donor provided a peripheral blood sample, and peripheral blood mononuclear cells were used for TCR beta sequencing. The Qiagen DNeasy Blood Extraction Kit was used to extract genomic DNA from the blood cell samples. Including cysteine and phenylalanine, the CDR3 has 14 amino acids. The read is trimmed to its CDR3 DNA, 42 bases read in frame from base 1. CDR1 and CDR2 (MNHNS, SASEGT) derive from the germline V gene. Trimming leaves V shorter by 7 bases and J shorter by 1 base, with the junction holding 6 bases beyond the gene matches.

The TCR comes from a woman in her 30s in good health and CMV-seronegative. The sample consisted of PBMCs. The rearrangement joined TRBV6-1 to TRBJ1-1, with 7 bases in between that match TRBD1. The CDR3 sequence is CASTPGQPNTEAFF. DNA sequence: TGTGCCAGCACCCCGGGACAGCCGAACACTGAAGCTTTCTTT.